This T cell receptor beta chain stems from a study of neurological immune-mediated disorders. Study-level points and caveats: The greatest TCR clonal expansion appeared in HTLV-1-associated myelopathy and the smallest, falling below healthy controls, in multiple sclerosis. The expanded clones of different subjects shared no CDR3 amino acid sequences (suggesting private repertoires in all groups).

Germline V CDR1 and CDR2: SGHRS, YFSETQ. This CDR3 is built from 14 residues. The V gene lost 2 bases and the J gene lost 1 base, with 7 bases spanning the gap. The authors produced cDNA by 5'RACE using 10-nucleotide random UMIs. TCRdb re-derived calls from the 5' RACE reads in MiXCR, one entry per CDR3 protein. The sample lists 71,000 or so distinct CDR3 sequences; roughly 15% were seen once. This clonotype was seen ten or more times. Its antigen remains unknown. Time point described: longitudinal time-point 1 (baseline). Where libraries were unsorted, they were derived from 2 million PBMCs stored at -80 degrees C.

The sample was PBMCs. This receptor was identified in a female donor with HTLV-1-associated myelopathy (HAM/TSP). The chain couples TRBV5-1 to TRBJ2-1; D may match TRBD1 or TRBD2 (5 bases each). DNA of the CDR3: TGCGCCAGCAGCTTTGGGGGTTCCTACAATGAGCAGTTCTTC. Protein: CASSFGGSYNEQFF.